This T cell receptor beta chain derives from a study of vaccination and CD4 T cells after COVID-19. Study overall: Median time from second vaccine dose to sampling was approximately 69 days (14 to 241). The cells in question were stimulated using overlapping spike peptides derived from SARS-CoV-2, HCoV-NL63, HCoV-OC43 and HCoV-229E.

The sample's treatment: approximately 11-day PBMC culture with coronavirus spike peptide pools or control peptides (ViraFEST assay). PBMCs, plated at about 2 million per well, were grown in the presence of approximately 9.5 IU/ml IL-2 and 10 ug/ml peptide pools. Days 3 and 7 saw half the medium swapped for fresh IL-2 medium. This clonotype occurred a few times. Antigen: not known. Sequenced with the Oncomine TCR Beta short-read assay was DNA taken from cultured CD4+ T cells. One entry per CDR3 protein results from TCRdb running MiXCR on the PCR reads. The sample consists of approximately 3,100 distinct CDR3 sequences, 45% to 55% of them appearing once. V dropped 2 bases and J dropped 3 bases, with 8 bases sitting between them. CDR1 KGHSH and CDR2 LQKENI come from the germline V gene. CDR3 length: 14 residues.

The source of this sequence is a human donor who had recovered from COVID-19. This chain connects TRBV18 to TRBJ2-1, with D maybe TRBD1 (6 bases). The material sequenced was CD4+ T cells from blood, cultured in vitro. The CDR3: CASSPNRVYNEQFF. DNA for the CDR3: TGTGCCAGCTCACCAAACAGGGTCTACAATGAGCAGTTCTTC.